One and the same sample provided the 27 T cell receptor beta chains below, sequenced in a study of T cells expressing NK-cell markers. TCRdb re-called the 5' RACE reads, yielding one record per CDR3 amino acid sequence without DNA. Its listing shows 300,000 to 500,000 distinct CDR3 sequences. The sequencing input was blood T cells: a sorted CD56 or NKG2C T cell subset, CD4+ or CD8+ T cells, or bulk PBMC T cells (not recorded which). Source of these receptors: a woman in her forties or fifties in good health.

The chain uses TRBV15 and TRBJ2-2. Germline CDR1 LNHNV, CDR2 YYDKDF (reference sequence). The CDR3 loop spans 17 amino acids. Here the CDR3 reads CATSRDRSVSNTGELFF.

The rearrangement links TRBV7-9 to TRBJ1-3. The germline V gene has CDR1 SEHNR and CDR2 FQNEAQ (reference sequence). CDR3 size: 16 residues. CDR3: CASSLGGGSSGNTIYF.

This chain joins TRBV15 and TRBJ1-5; without DNA, the TCRdb call of TRBD1 cannot be checked. The CDR3 spans 14 residues. Germline V gene sequence: CDR1 LNHNV, CDR2 YYDKDF (reference sequence). The CDR3 loop is CATQQEYSNQPQHF.

The chain is built from TRBV29-1 and TRBJ2-3; no DNA is available, so the TRBD2 call from TCRdb remains unchecked. CDR1 is SQVTM, CDR2 ANQGSEA, per germline. CDR3 length equals 11 residues. CDR3 sequence reads: CSAPESTTQYF.

The chain recombines TRBV29-1 with TRBJ2-5. This CDR3 comprises 14 residues. Germline loops: CDR1 SQVTM, CDR2 ANQGSEA. Here the CDR3 reads CSVAHLIHQETQYF.

The rearrangement uses TRBV24-1 and TRBJ2-5; absent DNA, TCRdb's TRBD2 call cannot be checked. CDR3 length: 16 amino acids. Germline CDR1 reads KGHDR; CDR2 reads SFDVKD. CDR3 loop: CATSDLSSGEVETQYF.

This chain connects TRBV12-3 or TRBV12-4 to TRBJ2-2; the TCRdb D gene call, TRBD1, has no DNA to confirm it. The CDR3 has 17 amino acids. CDR3: CASSPLWNRANTGELFF.

The chain combines TRBV5-1 with TRBJ2-1; TCRdb calls TRBD2, which cannot be checked without DNA. In germline, CDR1 is SGHRS, CDR2 YFSETQ. The CDR3 contains 16 residues. The chain's CDR3 is CASSSDLAGPYNEQFF.

The chain joins TRBV7-2 to TRBJ1-4; the TCRdb D gene call, TRBD1, has no DNA to confirm it. The CDR3 contains 14 residues. Per germline, CDR1 SGHTA and CDR2 FQGNSA. The CDR3 protein is CASSPPDRGEKLFF.

This sequence joins TRBV20-1 and TRBJ2-5; the TCRdb call, TRBD2, lacks DNA for checking. The CDR3 totals 16 residues. The germline CDR1 and CDR2 sequences are DFQATT and SNEGSKA (reference sequence). The CDR3 is CSASHRTRRAQETQYF.

The rearrangement links TRBV5-1 to TRBJ2-3; TCRdb calls TRBD2, which cannot be checked without DNA. The CDR3 loop spans 19 amino acids. Germline loops: CDR1 SGHRS, CDR2 YFSETQ. CDR3 loop: CASSPGLAGGGWSTDTQYF.

This rearrangement joins TRBV24-1 to TRBJ2-1. The germline V gene has CDR1 KGHDR and CDR2 SFDVKD. This CDR3 region has 13 residues. The CDR3 here is CATSDFQYNEQFF.

The chain uses TRBV2 and TRBJ2-1; the D call of TRBD2 rests on TCRdb alone, since no DNA is present to check it. The CDR3 runs 15 residues. Germline V lookup: CDR1 SNHLY, CDR2 FYNNEI. CDR3: CASSGYGSGRGEQFF.

This chain uses TRBV4-1 with TRBJ2-7; as DNA is missing, the TRBD1 call by TCRdb cannot be tested. The CDR3 totals 16 residues. Germline V gene data show CDR1 as MGHRA and CDR2 as YSYEKL. CDR3 amino acids: CASSQDRFGGRYEQYF.

The chain combines TRBV19 with TRBJ2-3; absent DNA, TCRdb's TRBD2 call cannot be checked. Germline V gene lookup returns CDR1 LNHDA and CDR2 SQIVND (reference sequence). There are 16 residues in the CDR3. The CDR3 sequence: CASSRGLAGVRHTQYF.

V and J are TRBV20-1 and TRBJ2-3; absent DNA, TCRdb's TRBD1 call cannot be checked. CDR1 DFQATT and CDR2 SNEGSKA come from the germline V gene (reference sequence). This CDR3 has 16 amino acids. Here the CDR3 reads CSARDWGGTSGDTQYF.

This chain uses TRBV27 with TRBJ1-2. This CDR3 is 18 amino acids long. CDR1 MNHEY and CDR2 SMNVEV come from the germline V gene (reference sequence). CDR3: CASRRTSTGGANNYGYTF.

The V gene is TRBV29-1, the J gene TRBJ2-5. Germline V gene sequence: CDR1 SQVTM, CDR2 ANQGSEA. The CDR3 is made up of 13 amino acids. The chain's CDR3 is CSARRTTQETQYF.

The rearrangement uses TRBV3-1 and TRBJ1-2; TCRdb picks TRBD1, but there is no DNA to check that call. The CDR3 spans 15 residues. CDR1 is LGHDT, CDR2 YNNKEL, per germline (reference sequence). The CDR3 spells CASSQNSGRRNGYTF.

The chain uses TRBV10-3 and TRBJ1-4. The CDR3 has 15 amino acids. CDR1 is ENHRY and CDR2 is SYGVKD in the germline V gene. This chain's CDR3 is CAISEEKGYREKLFF.

This chain connects TRBV5-1 to TRBJ1-2. Germline V gives CDR1 SGHRS, CDR2 YFSETQ. The CDR3 consists of 14 residues. The CDR3: CASSLGQGLYGYTF.

J is TRBJ2-3 and V is TRBV5-1; there is no DNA to check the TCRdb D call of TRBD2. The CDR3 runs to 17 residues. CDR1 is SGHRS and CDR2 is YFSETQ in the germline V gene. CDR3 protein: CASSLGSSGTSADTQYF.

The chain uses TRBV15 and TRBJ2-1; checking the TCRdb D call of TRBD2 is not possible without DNA. The CDR3 has 19 amino acids. Per germline, CDR1 LNHNV and CDR2 YYDKDF (reference sequence). This chain's CDR3 is CATSRGGVLAGGPYNEQFF.

V and J are TRBV27 and TRBJ2-2; the TRBD2 assignment by TCRdb is unverifiable without DNA. Per germline, CDR1 MNHEY and CDR2 SMNVEV (reference sequence). The CDR3 is 19 amino acids. This CDR3 reads CASSSPGLAGGFNTGELFF.

The chain is built from TRBV4-2 and TRBJ2-5; TCRdb calls TRBD1, which cannot be checked without DNA. CDR3 length equals 17 residues. Germline V gene lookup returns CDR1 LGHNA and CDR2 YNFKEQ. The CDR3 spells CASSPPNPTGKGETQYF.

The rearrangement joins TRBV24-1 to TRBJ2-5; TCRdb's assignment of TRBD1 cannot be checked, as there is no DNA. The CDR3 length is 14 residues. Per the germline V gene, CDR1 is KGHDR and CDR2 is SFDVKD. CDR3 sequence: CATSESGGAETQYF.

CDR3 amino acids: CASSDGGGGEQFF. The chain uses TRBV6-4 and TRBJ2-1; TCRdb's D call, TRBD1, is unchecked because there is no DNA. CDR1 is MRHNA, CDR2 SNTAGT, per germline. The CDR3 is 13 amino acids.